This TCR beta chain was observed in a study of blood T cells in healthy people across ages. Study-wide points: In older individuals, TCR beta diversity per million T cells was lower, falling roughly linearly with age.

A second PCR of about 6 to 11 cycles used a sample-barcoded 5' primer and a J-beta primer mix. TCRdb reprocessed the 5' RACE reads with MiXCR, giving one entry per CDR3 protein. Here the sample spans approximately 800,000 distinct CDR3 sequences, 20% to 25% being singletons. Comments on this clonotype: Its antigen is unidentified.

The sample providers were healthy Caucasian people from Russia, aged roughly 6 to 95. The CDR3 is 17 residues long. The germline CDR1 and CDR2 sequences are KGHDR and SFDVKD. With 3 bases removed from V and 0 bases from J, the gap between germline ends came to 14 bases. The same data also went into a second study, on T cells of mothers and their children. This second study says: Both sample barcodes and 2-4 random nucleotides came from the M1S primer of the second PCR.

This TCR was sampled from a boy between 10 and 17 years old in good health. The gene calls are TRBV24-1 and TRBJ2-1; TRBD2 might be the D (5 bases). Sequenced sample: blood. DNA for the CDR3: TGTGCCACCAGTGATGACTACTCCTATAGCTCCTACAATGAGCAGTTCTTC. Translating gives CATSDDYSYSSYNEQFF.